Listed below are T cell receptor beta chains from one sample, sequenced in a study of blood T cell repertoires in COVID-19. The protocol was immunoSEQ multiplex PCR, while the TCRdb copy is restricted to in-frame clones and leaves out a portion. The table lists some 62,000 clones, approximately 88% of them singletons. The specimen sequenced was peripheral blood. The origin of the receptors is a human donor in a cohort sampled during active COVID-19. Each CDR3 is given with its conserved first and last residue. The D gene is left open where the match is weak. Clone size, where shown, is once, few, many, or a class for clones that have expanded.

clone_size d_call j_call v_call cdr3_aa cdr3_nt
NA NA TRBJ2-5 TRBV7-3 CASSPGAATAQYF TGTGCCAGCAGCCCAGGGGCAGCGACGGCCCAGTACTTC
NA TRBD1 TRBJ2-7 TRBV5-1 CASRYDRGPYEQYF TGCGCCAGCAGATACGACAGGGGGCCCTACGAGCAGTACTTC
few TRBD1 TRBJ1-2 TRBV5-1 CASSLEGAVGYTF TGCGCCAGCAGCTTGGAGGGGGCCGTTGGCTACACCTTC
NA NA TRBJ2-5 TRBV7-8 CASSRAEIRGETQYF TGTGCCAGCAGCCGAGCGGAGATAAGGGGGGAGACCCAGTACTTC
NA NA TRBJ2-1 TRBV5-6 CASSLSLVAGGLSYNEQFF TGTGCCAGCAGCTTGTCCTTGGTGGCGGGTGGGCTCTCCTACAATGAGCAGTTCTTC
NA TRBD2 TRBJ2-7 TRBV28 CASRSTLAGSIYEQYF TGTGCCAGCAGGTCTACATTAGCGGGGAGCATCTACGAGCAGTACTTC
NA NA TRBJ1-3 TRBV6-5 CASSSQYSGNTIYF TGTGCCAGCAGTTCCCAGTACTCTGGAAACACCATATATTTT
NA TRBD2 TRBJ2-3 TRBV9 CASSVFSRAGATDTQYF TGTGCCAGCAGCGTATTCTCCCGAGCGGGGGCCACAGATACGCAGTATTTT
NA TRBD1 TRBJ1-1 TRBV4-1 CASSQEWDRSNTEAFF TGCGCCAGCAGCCAAGAATGGGACAGGAGTAACACTGAAGCTTTCTTT
NA TRBD2 TRBJ2-1 TRBV28 CASRNSGTSGTNEQFF TGTGCCAGCAGAAATTCCGGGACTAGCGGGACAAATGAGCAGTTCTTC
NA NA TRBJ1-4 TRBV7-8 CASSLVWAYTTNEKLFF TGTGCCAGCAGCTTAGTTTGGGCCTACACAACTAATGAAAAACTGTTTTTT
NA NA TRBJ2-1 TRBV21-1 CASSKDVRCTNEQFF TGTGCCAGCAGCAAAGACGTCAGGTGCACGAATGAGCAGTTCTTC
NA TRBD1 TRBJ2-5 TRBV27 CASSLVGQGLTRETQYF TGTGCCAGCAGTTTAGTGGGACAGGGACTCACGAGAGAGACCCAGTACTTC
NA NA TRBJ2-7 TRBV28 CASSLIREGEQYF TGTGCCAGCAGTTTGATCAGGGAAGGCGAGCAGTACTTC
NA TRBD2 TRBJ2-1 TRBV5-4 CASSLASGDYNEQFF TGTGCCAGCAGCTTGGCTAGCGGGGATTACAATGAGCAGTTCTTC
NA NA TRBJ1-1 TRBV18 CASSPPIGEAFF TGTGCCAGCTCACCACCGATCGGTGAAGCTTTCTTT
NA NA TRBJ1-4 TRBV7-9 CASSLDRSVEDWEKLFF TGTGCCAGCAGCTTAGACAGGTCCGTTGAGGATTGGGAAAAACTGTTTTTT